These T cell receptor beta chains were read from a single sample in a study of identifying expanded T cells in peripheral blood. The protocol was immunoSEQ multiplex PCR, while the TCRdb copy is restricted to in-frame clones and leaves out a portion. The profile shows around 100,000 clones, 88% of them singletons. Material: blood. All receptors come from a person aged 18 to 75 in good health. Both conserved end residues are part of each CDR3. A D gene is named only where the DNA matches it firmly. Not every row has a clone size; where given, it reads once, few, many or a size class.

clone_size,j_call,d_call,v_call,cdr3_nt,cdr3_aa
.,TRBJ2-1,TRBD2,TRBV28,TGTGCCAGCAAGACTAGCGACAAGTACAATGAGCAGTTCTTC,CASKTSDKYNEQFF
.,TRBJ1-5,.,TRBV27,TGTGCCAGCAGTTTGAGGCAAGGGAACAATCAGCCCCAGCATTTT,CASSLRQGNNQPQHF
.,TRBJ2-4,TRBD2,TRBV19,TGTGCCAGTAGTAACACCGGGGGGAACATTCAGTACTTC,CASSNTGGNIQYF
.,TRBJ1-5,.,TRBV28,TGTGCCAGCGGCAGAAGGGGTAGCAATCAGCCCCAGCATTTT,CASGRRGSNQPQHF
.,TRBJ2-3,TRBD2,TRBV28,TGTGCCAGCAGTCCCCTGAGGCTAGCGGTCGGGACAGATACGCAGTATTTT,CASSPLRLAVGTDTQYF
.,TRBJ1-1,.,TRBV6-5,TGTGCCAGCAGTTACTCAGGGCCCGTCACGAGGACTGAAGCTTTCTTT,CASSYSGPVTRTEAFF
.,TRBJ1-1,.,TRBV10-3,TGTGCCACGAGCCTGCAACCGAACACTGAAGCTTTCTTT,CATSLQPNTEAFF
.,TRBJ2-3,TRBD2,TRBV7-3,TGTGCCAGCAGCTTAACTTTCGGGACTAGCGGGAGGGCAGATACGCAGTATTTT,CASSLTFGTSGRADTQYF
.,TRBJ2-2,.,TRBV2,TGTGCCAGCAGTGAAGCGCTTCAGTCAACCGGGGAGCTGTTTTTT,CASSEALQSTGELFF
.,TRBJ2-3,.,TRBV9,TGTGCCAGCAGCCCAATCGGGAGCGGGGATACGCAGTATTTT,CASSPIGSGDTQYF
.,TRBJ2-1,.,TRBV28,TGTGCCAGCAGTTTTTCCGGAGGAGGTGAGCAGTTCTTC,CASSFSGGGEQFF
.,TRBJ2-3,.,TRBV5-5,TGTGCCAGCAGCTTGAGTTCGGGAGTCTCTACAGATACGCAGTATTTT,CASSLSSGVSTDTQYF
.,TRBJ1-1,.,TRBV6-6,TGTGCCAGCAATACCCAGGGGCCCACTGAAGCTTTCTTT,CASNTQGPTEAFF
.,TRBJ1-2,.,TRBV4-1,TGCGCCAGCAGCCAATCCACTACGACAGTCTATGGCTACACCTTC,CASSQSTTTVYGYTF
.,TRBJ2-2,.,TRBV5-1,TGCGCCAGCAGCTTGAATAGCCTAGGGGAGCTGTTTTTT,CASSLNSLGELFF
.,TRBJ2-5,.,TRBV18,TGTGCCAGCTCAGCCAGTCAAGAAGAGACCCAGTACTTC,CASSASQEETQYF
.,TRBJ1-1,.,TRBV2,TGTGCCAGCAGTGAAGGGAGATGGGCGGAAGCTTTCTTT,CASSEGRWAEAFF
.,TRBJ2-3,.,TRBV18,TGTGCCAGCTCAGACACATCTAGCACAGATACGCAGTATTTT,CASSDTSSTDTQYF
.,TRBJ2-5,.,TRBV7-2,TGTGCCAGCAGCTCCAGGGGGGACCCCCAAGAGACCCAGTACTTC,CASSSRGDPQETQYF
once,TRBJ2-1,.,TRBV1,TGCACCAGCAGCCCCGGTGGAGAAGCGGGATTGTTGTTCTTC,CTSSPGGEAGLLFF
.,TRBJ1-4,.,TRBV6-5,TGTGCCAGCAGTTACTCGGGGAGGGTCGAAAAACTGTTTTTT,CASSYSGRVEKLFF
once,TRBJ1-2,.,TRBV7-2,TGTGCCAGCAGCTTACACGGGCTCGGCTACACCTTC,CASSLHGLGYTF
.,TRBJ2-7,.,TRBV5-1,TGCGCCAGCAGCTTGTCGGGGTCAGGGACATTTTTCTCCTACGAGCAGTACTTC,CASSLSGSGTFFSYEQYF
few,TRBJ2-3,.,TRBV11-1,TGTGCCAGCAGCTTAGATCCGGAGAGAGATACGCAGTATTTT,CASSLDPERDTQYF
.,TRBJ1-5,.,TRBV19,TGTGCCAGTAGTATACTACCGACAGTCAATCAGCCCCAGCATTTT,CASSILPTVNQPQHF
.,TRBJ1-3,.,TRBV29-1,TGCAGCGTTGGTACAGGGAGTACTGGAAACACCATATATTTT,CSVGTGSTGNTIYF
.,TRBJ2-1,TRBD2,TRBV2,TGTGCCAGCAGGGAGACTAGCGGGAGTTTTAATGAGCAGTTCTTC,CASRETSGSFNEQFF
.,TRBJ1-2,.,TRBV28,TGTGCCAGCAGTTCGCAGGATAACTATGGCTACACCTTC,CASSSQDNYGYTF
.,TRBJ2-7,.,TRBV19,TGTGCCAGTAGTCCGACAGTTAGCTCCTACGAGCAGTACTTC,CASSPTVSSYEQYF
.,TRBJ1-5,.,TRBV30,TGTGCCTGGAGTGTACGAGAGGGCCAGCCCCAGCATTTT,CAWSVREGQPQHF
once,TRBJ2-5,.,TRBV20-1,TGCAGTGCTAAATTTAAAGAGACCCAGTACTTC,CSAKFKETQYF
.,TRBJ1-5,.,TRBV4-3,TGCGCCAGCAGCCAAGATGGGCGGGCTGGGCAGCCCCAGCATTTT,CASSQDGRAGQPQHF
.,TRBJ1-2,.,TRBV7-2,TGTGCCAGCAGCTCACAGGGTGACTATGGCTACACCTTC,CASSSQGDYGYTF
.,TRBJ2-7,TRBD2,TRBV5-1,TGCGCCAGCAGCCTTAGCGGGGGCACCTACGAGCAGTACTTC,CASSLSGGTYEQYF
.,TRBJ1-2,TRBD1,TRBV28,TGTGCCAGCAGTCCCCCCCGACAGGGGCGAAAGGGCTACACCTTC,CASSPPRQGRKGYTF
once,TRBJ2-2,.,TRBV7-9,TGTGCCAGCAGCTTATCCCCGGACACTCGCCTTCACACCGGGGAGCTGTTTTTT,CASSLSPDTRLHTGELFF
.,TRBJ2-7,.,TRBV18,TGTGCCAGTTCCATCTCCTACGAGCAGTACTTC,CASSISYEQYF
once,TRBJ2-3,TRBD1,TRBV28,TGTGCCAGCAGGCGCGCCGGGACAGGGCCGAAAGATACGCAGTATTTT,CASRRAGTGPKDTQYF
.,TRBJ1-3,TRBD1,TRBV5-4,TGTGCCAGCAGTTCCCGGGACAGGGTAATTTCTGGAAACACCATATATTTT,CASSSRDRVISGNTIYF
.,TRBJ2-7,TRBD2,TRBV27,TGTGCCAGCAGTTGGAGACTAGCGGGAGGGTACGAGCAGTACTTC,CASSWRLAGGYEQYF
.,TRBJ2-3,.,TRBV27,TGTGCCAGCAGCCTCGAAGGCGGTTACACAGATACGCAGTATTTT,CASSLEGGYTDTQYF
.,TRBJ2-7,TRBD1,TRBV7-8,TGTGCCAGCAGTTCGGACAGGGGATACGAGCAGTACTTC,CASSSDRGYEQYF
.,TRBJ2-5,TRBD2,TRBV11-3,TGTGCCAGCAGCTCTAGCGGGGGTAACCAAGAGACCCAGTACTTC,CASSSSGGNQETQYF
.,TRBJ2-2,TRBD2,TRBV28,TGTGCCAGCAGTTTGGTTAGCGGGAGGGTCGGGTCGAACACCGGGGAGCTGTTTTTT,CASSLVSGRVGSNTGELFF
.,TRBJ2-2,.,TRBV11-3,TGTGCCAGCAGCTTATATTCCGGGGAGCTGTTTTTT,CASSLYSGELFF
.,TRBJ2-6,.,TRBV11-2,TGTGCCAGCAGCTCCAGGGCTGGGGCCAACGTCCTGACTTTC,CASSSRAGANVLTF
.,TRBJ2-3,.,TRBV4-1,TGCGCCAGCAGCCAAGATTCAGGGAGCACAGATACGCAGTATTTT,CASSQDSGSTDTQYF
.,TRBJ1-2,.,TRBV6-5,TGTGCCAGCAGTTACTCCGATCGGACACAGAACTATGGCTACACCTTC,CASSYSDRTQNYGYTF
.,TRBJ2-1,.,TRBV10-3,TGTGCCATCAGTGAGTCTTCCGAGTACGAGCAGTTCTTC,CAISESSEYEQFF
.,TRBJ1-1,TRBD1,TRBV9,TGTGCCAGCAGCCAGTCCGGGACAGGGGTAGCTTTCTTT,CASSQSGTGVAFF
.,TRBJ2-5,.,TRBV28,TGTGCCAGCAGTAAGGGGGGGGACGAGACCCAGTACTTC,CASSKGGDETQYF
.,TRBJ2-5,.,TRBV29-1,TGCAGCGTTGAAGATCCGATGGGGCAAGAGACCCAGTACTTC,CSVEDPMGQETQYF
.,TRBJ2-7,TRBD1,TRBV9,TGTGCCAGCAGCTCCTCCGGGACAGGGGGGGGCGAGCAGTACTTC,CASSSSGTGGGEQYF
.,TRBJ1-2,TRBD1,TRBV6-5,TGTGCCAGCAGTGGGACGGACAGGGTATTTTATGGCTACACCTTC,CASSGTDRVFYGYTF
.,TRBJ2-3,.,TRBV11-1,TGTGCCAGCAGCTTTTCGGGATTGGGCACAGATACGCAGTATTTT,CASSFSGLGTDTQYF
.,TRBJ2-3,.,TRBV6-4,TGTGCCAGCAGTGACTCGGTGGGGGGCACAGATACGCAGTATTTT,CASSDSVGGTDTQYF
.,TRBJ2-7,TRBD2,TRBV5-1,TGCGCCAGCAGCAATAGCGGGAGGGCAGACGAGCAGTACTTC,CASSNSGRADEQYF
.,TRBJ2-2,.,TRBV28,TGTGCCAGCAGGACGGCCGGGGTGGACACCGGGGAGCTGTTTTTT,CASRTAGVDTGELFF